The 6 T cell receptor beta chains below all came from one sample that was sequenced in a study of blood T cell repertoires in COVID-19 (dated by TCRdb to 2018 to 2021). Libraries were made using the immunoSEQ multiplex PCR assay. TCRdb provides this immuneACCESS table in a form limited to in-frame rearrangements. Some clones are lacking; in checked studies, under half of them reflect an unresolved V gene, and why the rest are absent is not known. For this sample there are roughly 340,000 clones; about 90% appear just once. Around 2% of the sample lies in the top ten. Sequenced: PBMCs or T cells enriched from blood (not recorded which). Every receptor here comes from a middle-aged man in a cohort exposed to, infected with or recovered from COVID-19 (not recorded which).

Concerning this clone itself: One end of the junction is discordant with germline, which a read error may explain. V gene TRBV4-1 combines with J gene TRBJ2-7, with D possibly TRBD2 on 6 matching bases. Germline V gene data show CDR1 as MGHRA and CDR2 as YSYEKL. CDR3 length: 16 residues. The CDR3 is CASSQEWTTGSSEQYF. CDR3 DNA sequence: TGCGCCAGCAGCCAAGAGTGGACTACCGGGTCCTCCGAGCAGTACTTC.

V is TRBV28 and J is TRBJ2-1; D ambiguous. Germline V gene sequence: CDR1 MDHEN, CDR2 SYDVKM. V was shortened by 3 bases and J by 0 bases, with 6 bases between the two germline ends. The CDR3 has 14 residues. The chain's CDR3 is CASSFAYSYNEQFF. DNA for the CDR3: TGTGCCAGCAGTTTCGCCTACTCCTACAATGAGCAGTTCTTC.

The CDR3 is CASSSGMNTEAFF. Here the CDR3 DNA reads TGTGCCAGCAGCTCAGGGATGAACACTGAAGCTTTCTTT. The chain uses TRBV4-2 and TRBJ1-1; tentatively, D is TRBD1 (5 bases). Germline V gene data show CDR1 as LGHNA and CDR2 as YNFKEQ. CDR3 length: 13 residues. V lost 5 bases and J lost 0, with 7 bases in between.

V and J are TRBV5-1 and TRBJ1-1, with TRBD1 matching over 8 bases. Trimming removed 4 bases from V and 1 base from J; junction bases left unmatched: 3. CDR1 and CDR2 from the germline V gene are SGHRS and YFSETQ. The CDR3 extends over 14 amino acids. The CDR3 protein is CASSHDRGNTEAFF. DNA of the CDR3: TGCGCCAGCAGCCACGACAGGGGGAACACTGAAGCTTTCTTT.

This clone showed up just once. The chain links TRBV7-2 to TRBJ1-6, with D perhaps TRBD1 (6 bases). The CDR3 extends over 15 amino acids. Germline CDR1 reads SGHTA; CDR2 reads FQGNSA. The V and J ends lost 2 bases and 6 bases respectively, with 11 bases between them. The CDR3 DNA is TGTGCCAGCAGCTTAAGGGACATGGTTAATTCACCCCTCCACTTT. This encodes CASSLRDMVNSPLHF.

In regard to this clone: Compared with germline, one end of the junction differs, possibly owing to a read error. V is TRBV5-1 and J is TRBJ2-1, with D possibly matching TRBD2 (6 bases). The germline V gene encodes CDR1 SGHRS and CDR2 YFSETQ. The CDR3 spans 11 residues. CDR3 in amino acids: CASSLIREKIF. The CDR3 DNA reads as TGCGCCAGCAGCTTGATACGGGAGAAGATCTTC.